This T cell receptor (beta chain) came from a study of blood T cell repertoires in COVID-19. Study overall: Samples of COVID-19 (acute and convalescent) were obtained from the United States, Italy and Spain.

Per the original data handling: Amplification with reference gene primers provided the estimates of nucleated cell counts. Some clones are missing from TCRdb's copy, which holds only in-frame ones; the method was immunoSEQ multiplex PCR. D and trimming come from the DNA, and the V and J calls and clone size come from that table. The table records more than 150,000 clones, roughly 76% of them present only once. The CDR3 has 15 amino acids. Trimming cost V 0 bases and J 5 bases; bases outside gene matches: 3. Germline V lookup: CDR1 SGHRS, CDR2 YFSETQ. The rearrangement uses TRBV5-1 and TRBJ2-1; 9 bases agree with TRBD2. Material: peripheral blood. This TCR derives from a woman aged 80 or over with COVID-19, enrolled during active disease. The CDR3 loop reads CASSLVAGADNEQFF. CDR3 nucleotides: TGCGCCAGCAGCTTGGTAGCGGGAGCGGACAATGAGCAGTTCTTC.